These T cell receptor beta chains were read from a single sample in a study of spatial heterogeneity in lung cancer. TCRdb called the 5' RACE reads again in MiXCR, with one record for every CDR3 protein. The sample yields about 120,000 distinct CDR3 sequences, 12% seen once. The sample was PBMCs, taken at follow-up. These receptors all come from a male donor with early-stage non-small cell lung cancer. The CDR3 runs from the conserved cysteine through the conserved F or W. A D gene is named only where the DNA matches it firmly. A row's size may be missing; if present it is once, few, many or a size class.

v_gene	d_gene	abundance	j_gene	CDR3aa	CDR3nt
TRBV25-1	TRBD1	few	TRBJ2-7	CASSGATGGPSFYEQYF	TGTGCCAGCAGCGGGGCCACAGGGGGCCCCTCTTTCTACGAGCAGTACTTC
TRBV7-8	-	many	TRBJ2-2	CASSLGTTPGGELFF	TGTGCCAGCAGCTTAGGGACTACGCCTGGCGGGGAGCTGTTTTTT
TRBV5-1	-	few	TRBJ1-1	CASSLERANTEAFF	TGCGCCAGCAGCTTGGAAAGGGCGAACACTGAAGCTTTCTTT
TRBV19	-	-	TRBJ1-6	CASSIGQVGSPLHF	TGTGCCAGTAGTATAGGACAGGTCGGGTCACCCCTCCACTTT
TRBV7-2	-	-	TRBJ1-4	CASSPDRREKLFF	TGTGCCAGCAGCCCGGACAGAAGGGAGAAACTGTTTTTT
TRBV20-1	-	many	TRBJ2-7	CSARDPGRFYEQYF	TGCAGTGCTAGAGATCCGGGCCGGTTCTACGAGCAGTACTTC
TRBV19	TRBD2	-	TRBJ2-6	CASNVRLAGVSGANVLTF	TGTGCCAGTAACGTCCGACTAGCGGGTGTGTCTGGGGCCAACGTCCTGACTTTC
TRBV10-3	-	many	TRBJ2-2	CATCDRAVTGELFF	TGTGCCACCTGCGACCGGGCGGTCACCGGGGAGCTGTTTTTT
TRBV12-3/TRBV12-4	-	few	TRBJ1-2	CASSLLNYGYTF	TGTGCCAGCAGTCTCTTAAACTATGGCTACACCTTC
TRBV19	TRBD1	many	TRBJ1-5	CASSNRDRGWGSNQPQHF	TGTGCCAGTAGTAACCGGGACAGGGGATGGGGTAGCAATCAGCCCCAGCATTTT
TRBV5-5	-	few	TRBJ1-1	CASSFFRDTEAFF	TGTGCCAGCAGCTTTTTCAGGGACACTGAAGCTTTCTTT
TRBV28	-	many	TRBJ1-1	CASTGTENTEAFF	TGTGCCAGCACCGGGACGGAGAACACTGAAGCTTTCTTT
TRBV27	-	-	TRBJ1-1	CASKGVNTEAFF	TGTGCCAGCAAAGGAGTAAACACTGAAGCTTTCTTT
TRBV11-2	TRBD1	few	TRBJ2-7	CASRRTGQGGPGEQYF	TGTGCCAGCAGACGGACGGGACAGGGCGGGCCAGGGGAGCAGTACTTC
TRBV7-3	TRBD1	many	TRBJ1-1	CASSSTGGVDTEAFF	TGTGCCAGCAGTTCGACAGGGGGCGTGGACACTGAAGCTTTCTTT
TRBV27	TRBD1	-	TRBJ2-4	CASSPRQGASNIQYF	TGTGCCAGCAGTCCCCGACAGGGGGCCTCAAACATTCAGTACTTC